This T cell receptor beta chain was retrieved from a study of T cell responses to AZD1222 COVID-19 vaccine. In this sample, this clone turned up once. What it recognizes is unknown. TCRdb keeps only in-frame clones here, not all; method: immunoSEQ multiplex PCR. The sample holds roughly 180,000 clones; about 95% are singletons and the top ten take around 0.66%. The study, taken as a whole, reports: The reported proportion of spike-specific TCRs targeting unmutated variant regions was nearly half.

This CDR3 is 16 amino acids long. V was pared by 6 bases and J by 0 bases, with 17 bases between. Per the germline V gene, CDR1 is SNHLY and CDR2 is FYNNEI. The chain has TRBV2 and TRBJ1-2, with unresolved D. This material consisted of peripheral blood, taken on day 0 of AZD1222 vaccination. The source of this sequence is an adult in good health. In DNA form, the CDR3 reads TGTGCCAGCAGGGGCCAGGCCTATTACTCTAACTATGGCTACACCTTC. Translation gives CASRGQAYYSNYGYTF.